The TCR beta chain described here comes from a study of regulatory T cells in long-lasting Graves disease. Regarding the study as a whole: Newly diagnosed disease favored TRBV20-1 and TRBJ2-1 over persistent disease. Those with persistent disease had in common more public clonotypes (about 2,700) than new patients (roughly 970).

The CDR3 runs to 14 residues. Trimming removed 5 bases at V and 0 bases at J, with 12 bases between. Germline V gives CDR1 DFQATT, CDR2 SNEGSKA (reference sequence). The table lists this clonotype with many counts. Its matching antigen is unknown. Documented time point: newly diagnosed GD, antithyroid drugs for less than 3 months. The TCR library used RNA extracted from PBMCs. American Thyroid Association guidelines were used to diagnose Graves' disease. TCR beta libraries were built with iRepertoire HTBI primers and Arm-PCR of CDR3 regions. TCRdb ran MiXCR on the multiplex PCR reads and lists one entry per CDR3 protein. The sample has 450,000 to 500,000 distinct CDR3 sequences, under 20% seen once. These data were also filed under a second study, of T cells in Graves' hyperthyroidism and ophthalmopathy. Turning to that study: During a first-round RT-PCR of the TCR CDR3, the HTBI primer set was used.

The starting material was peripheral blood mononuclear cells (PBMCs), obtained at new diagnosis, from a patient treated with antithyroid drugs. The chain has TRBV20-1 and TRBJ2-3, with D perhaps matching TRBD1 or TRBD2 (5 bases each). The sequence derives from a man aged 35-49 years with Graves disease. CDR3 in DNA: TGCAGTGCTCCTTTTGGGGGAAGCACAGATACGCAGTATTTT. Amino acid sequence: CSAPFGGSTDTQYF.